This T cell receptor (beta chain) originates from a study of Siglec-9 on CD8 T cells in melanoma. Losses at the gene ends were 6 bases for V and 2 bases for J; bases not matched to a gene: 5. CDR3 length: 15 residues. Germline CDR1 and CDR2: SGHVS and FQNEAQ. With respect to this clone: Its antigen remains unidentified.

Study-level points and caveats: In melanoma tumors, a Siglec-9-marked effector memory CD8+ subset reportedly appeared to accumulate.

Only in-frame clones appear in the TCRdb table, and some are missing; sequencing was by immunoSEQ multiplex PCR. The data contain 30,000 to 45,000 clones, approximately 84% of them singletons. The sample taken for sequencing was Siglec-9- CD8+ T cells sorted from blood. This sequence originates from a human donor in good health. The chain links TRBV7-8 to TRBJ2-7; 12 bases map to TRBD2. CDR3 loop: CASRLGLAGTYEQYF. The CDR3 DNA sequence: TGTGCCAGCAGACTAGGACTAGCGGGGACCTACGAGCAGTACTTC.